This TCR beta chain originates from a study of beta chain features in type 1 diabetes. Study-level points and caveats: TCRB CDR3s were moderately but significantly shorter in Type 1 diabetes patients in all four CD4+ subsets.

The isolated RNA, all of it, was reverse transcribed, so expressed TCRB transcripts were what got sequenced. Sequenced by immunoSEQ multiplex PCR; TCRdb stores in-frame clones only, minus some. The profile shows under 45,000 clones, 50% of them singletons. This clone was detected a few times. Its antigen remains unidentified. Looked up from germline, CDR1 is ENHRY and CDR2 is SYGVKD. Deletions cut 0 bases from V and 7 bases from J, with 9 bases between. The CDR3 spans 13 residues. This rearrangement joins TRBV10-3 to TRBJ2-5; D is uncertain. The clonotype was recovered from a woman aged 25 to 39 in good health. Sequences were obtained from stem cell memory CD4+ T cells from blood. Here the CDR3 reads CAISESTSGTQYF. In DNA form, the CDR3 reads TGTGCCATCAGTGAGTCCACGTCAGGGACCCAGTACTTC.